This record covers a single T cell receptor (beta chain). The data were produced by immunoSEQ multiplex PCR, yet TCRdb's version contains in-frame clones alone and is incomplete. The sample has about 100,000 clones, nearly 96% seen once. Germline V gene sequence: CDR1 MNHNS, CDR2 SASEGT. V gave up 1 base and J gave up 4 bases, with 11 bases separating them. CDR3 length equals 14 residues. This specimen belongs to a study of technical replicates of blood from a few donors. The V gene is TRBV6-1, the J gene TRBJ2-7; D uncertain. The sequencing input was T cells isolated from PBMCs. The origin of this receptor is a human donor in good health. The CDR3 region has the DNA TGTGCCAGCAGTGAAGGGAACAGCATATACGAGCAGTACTTC. Residues: CASSEGNSIYEQYF.